The clone carrying this TCR beta chain was counted ten times or more. Time point reported: newly diagnosed GD, antithyroid drugs for less than 3 months. Extracted PBMC RNA gave rise to the TCR library. Germline assignment: CDR1 KGHSH and CDR2 LQKENI. This CDR3 comprises 15 residues. The V and J ends lost 5 bases and 10 bases, in that order; junction bases with no gene match: 10. This record comes from a study of regulatory T cells in long-lasting Graves disease. For TCR beta, libraries came from iRepertoire HTBI primers and Arm-PCR of CDR3 regions. TCRdb re-called the multiplex PCR reads with MiXCR, one entry per CDR3 protein. The repertoire holds approximately 540,000 distinct CDR3 sequences, with 12% as singletons. These same data were also listed under a study on T cells in Graves' hyperthyroidism and ophthalmopathy. From that paper: Expanded thyroid clonotypes (above 0.001) were mostly also found in blood. Ophthalmopathy, which appeared later, was predicted by the model a median approximately 6 months before onset.

The chain combines TRBV18 with TRBJ1-6, with 8 bases aligning to TRBD1. The receptor comes from a woman aged 25 to 39 with Graves disease. The specimen was peripheral blood mononuclear cells (PBMCs), collected at new diagnosis, from a patient treated with antithyroid drugs. This CDR3 is CASSSSTGAKSPLHF. CDR3 in DNA: TGTGCCAGCTCAAGCTCGACAGGGGCGAAATCACCCCTCCACTTT.